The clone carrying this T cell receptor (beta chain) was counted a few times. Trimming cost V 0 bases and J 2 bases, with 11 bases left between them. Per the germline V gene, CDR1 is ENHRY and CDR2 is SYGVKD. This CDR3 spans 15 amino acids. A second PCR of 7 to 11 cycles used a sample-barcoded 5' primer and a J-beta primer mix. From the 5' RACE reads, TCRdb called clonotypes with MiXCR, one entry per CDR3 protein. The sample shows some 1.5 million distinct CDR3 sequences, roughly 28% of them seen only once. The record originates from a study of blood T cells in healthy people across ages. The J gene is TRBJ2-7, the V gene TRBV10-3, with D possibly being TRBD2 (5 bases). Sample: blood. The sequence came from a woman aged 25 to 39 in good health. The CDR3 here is CAISESWEWTYEQYF. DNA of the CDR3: TGTGCCATCAGTGAGTCCTGGGAGTGGACCTACGAGCAGTACTTC.